These 12 T cell receptor beta chains originate from one sample sequenced in a study of T cell clonality in common variable immunodeficiency. Regarding the study as a whole: Fewer deletions and N-nucleotide insertions were reportedly seen in common variable immunodeficiency TCR beta sequences.

Their antigen targets remain unknown. TCRdb's table, derived via immunoSEQ multiplex PCR, lists solely in-frame clones and lacks some. The sample includes some 16,000 clones, none of them occurring once. The specimen was peripheral blood mononuclear cells. The receptors stem from a human donor with common variable immunodeficiency.

Ten or more counts support this clone. The read stops 3 residues short of the end of the CDR3; the missing end is completed from the germline J gene. The V call is TRBV20-1, the J call TRBJ1-2, with 10 positions matching TRBD1. The germline V gene encodes CDR1 DFQATT and CDR2 SNEGSKA (reference sequence). With V trimmed by 1 base and J by 5 bases, 10 bases remained unmatched. The CDR3 length is 16 residues. CDR3 protein: CSARALTGQGGYGYTF. The CDR3 bases that were read are TGCAGTGCTAGAGCCCTTACCGGACAGGGGGGTTATGGC.

About this clone itself: The CDR3 end falls 3 residues outside the read, so it is completed with the germline J gene. The chain employs TRBV5-1 and TRBJ2-3; 9 bases line up with TRBD1. The CDR3 length is 15 residues. V lost 4 bases, J lost 5 bases, and 8 bases stayed unmatched. CDR1 is SGHRS, CDR2 YFSETQ, per germline. CDR3 amino acids: CASSQQGAKRDTQYF. The covered CDR3 bases are TGCGCCAGCAGCCAACAGGGGGCGAAACGAGATACG. The whole variable domain, remainder taken from reference TRBV5-1 and TRBJ2-3, is KAGVTQTPRYLIKTRGQQVTLSCSPISGHRSVSWYQQTPGQGLQFLFEYFSETQRNKGNFPGRFSGRQFSNSRSEMNVSTLELGDSALYLCASSQQGAKRDTQYFGPGTRLTVL.

This clone appeared many times. The observed sequence ends 3 residues before the CDR3 terminus, with the missing tail filled in from the germline J gene. The V gene is TRBV4-2, the J gene TRBJ1-1; D ambiguous. Germline V gives CDR1 LGHNA, CDR2 YNFKEQ. CDR3 length equals 13 residues. V dropped 3 bases and J dropped 1 base, with 6 bases sitting between them. The CDR3 here is CASSHDKNTEAFF. The part of the CDR3 DNA that was read is TGTGCCAGCAGCCACGACAAGAACACTGAA.

This clone was seen a few times. The missing CDR3 end, 3 residues past where the read stops, is filled in from the germline J gene. V is TRBV30 and J is TRBJ1-1, with TRBD1 matching over 8 bases. J was trimmed by 5 bases and V by 5 bases; bases with no gene match: 7. Germline CDR1 GTSNPN, CDR2 SVGIG (reference sequence). This CDR3 contains 13 residues. CDR3 DNA, as far as it was read: TGTGCCTGGGAATGGACAGGGCGAACTGAA. This encodes CAWEWTGRTE. The full CDR3 is CAWEWTGRTEAFF.

As for this clone: The read is 3 residues too short to cover the CDR3 end, so that end is filled in from the germline J gene. The rearrangement joins TRBV2 to TRBJ2-5; weak D call: TRBD2 (6 bases). V lost 6 bases to trimming and J lost 3 bases, with 11 bases between them. Germline V gene data show CDR1 as SNHLY and CDR2 as FYNNEI. The CDR3 loop spans 13 amino acids. This chain's CDR3 is CASSAGREETQYF. The CDR3 DNA, read in part, is TGTGCCAGCAGCGCGGGGCGCGAAGAGACC.

On this clone itself: The CDR3 end lies 3 residues beyond the end of the read and is filled in from the germline J gene. Distinct nucleotide sequences in the sample also encode this CDR3. The genes are TRBV6-2 or TRBV6-3 and TRBJ1-6, with D perhaps matching TRBD1 (6 bases). Looked up from germline, CDR1 is MNHEY and CDR2 is SVGEGT. The CDR3 loop spans 14 amino acids. Trimming stripped 6 bases from V and 10 bases from J, with 16 bases between. The chain's CDR3 is CASRLSYTGSPLHF. CDR3 DNA (partial): TGTGCCAGCAGACTTTCCTATACAGGGTCACCC.

This clone occurred a few times. The read terminates 3 residues ahead of where the CDR3 ends, so the germline J gene completes it. This chain uses TRBV13 with TRBJ2-5, with 8 nucleotides matching TRBD1. CDR3 size: 17 residues. Germline CDR1 and CDR2: PRHDT and FYEKMQ (reference sequence). V gave up 4 bases and J gave up 3 bases; unmatched junction bases: 13. Here the CDR3 reads CASSSLRQGLGKETQYF. The covered CDR3 bases are TGTGCCAGCAGCTCCCTACGACAGGGGTTAGGGAAAGAGACC.

This clone was picked up many times. The read gets to within 3 residues of the CDR3 end, and the germline J gene fills in the rest. The chain joins TRBV2 to TRBJ2-7; D unclear. The CDR3 runs to 12 residues. Germline V lookup: CDR1 SNHLY, CDR2 FYNNEI. The ends were cut back, 8 bases at V and 4 bases at J, with 12 bases in the middle. The CDR3 loop reads CASGLLRYEQYF. CDR3 DNA (partial): TGTGCCAGCGGCCTCCTCAGGTACGAG.

Comment on this clone: The CDR3 end is not reached by the read, which stops 3 residues before it; the germline J gene fills it in. The gene calls are TRBV30 and TRBJ2-5; the match to TRBD2 covers 12 bases. CDR1 is GTSNPN and CDR2 is SVGIG in the germline V gene (reference sequence). V dropped 5 bases and J dropped 5; count of bases not matched to a gene: 0. The CDR3 contains 12 residues. The DNA read from the CDR3 is TGTGCCTGGGGGACTAGCGGGGAGACC. This encodes CAWGTSGET. The entire CDR3 protein is CAWGTSGETQYF.

The table lists this clone with a few counts. The read ends 3 residues before the CDR3 terminus; that terminus is restored from the germline J gene. This chain uses TRBV20-1 with TRBJ1-6; 7 bases line up with TRBD1. Looked up from germline, CDR1 is DFQATT and CDR2 is SNEGSKA (reference sequence). V dropped 5 bases and J dropped 4; count of bases not matched to a gene: 2. The CDR3 loop spans 13 amino acids. The CDR3 reads CSAGTDYNSPLHF. The CDR3 DNA, read in part, is TGCAGTGCTGGGACAGATTATAATTCACCC.

Notes on this clone: The CDR3 end falls 3 residues outside the read, so it is completed with the germline J gene. J is TRBJ2-5 and V is TRBV7-3; D remains ambiguous. Germline V gene sequence: CDR1 SGHTA, CDR2 FQGTGA. Trimming left V 3 bases short and J 0 bases short, with 5 bases between. The CDR3 sequence is 13 residues long. The sequenced part of the CDR3 DNA is TGTGCCAGCAGCTTGGGCAACCAAGAGACC. Protein product: CASSLGNQET. The full CDR3 protein reads CASSLGNQETQYF.

This clone was seen a handful of times. Read sequence stops 3 residues before the CDR3 end, and the germline J gene provides the missing end. V is TRBV5-1 and J is TRBJ1-4; D is uncertain. There are 14 residues in the CDR3. Trimming took off 0 bases at V and 4 bases at J, with 7 bases between the two ends. Germline V CDR1 and CDR2: SGHRS, YFSETQ. The part of the CDR3 DNA that was read is TGCGCCAGCAGCTTGGTACGGGGTAATGAAAAA. As protein: CASSLVRGNEK. The whole CDR3 protein is CASSLVRGNEKLFF. Variable domain in full (rest from reference TRBV5-1 and TRBJ1-4): KAGVTQTPRYLIKTRGQQVTLSCSPISGHRSVSWYQQTPGQGLQFLFEYFSETQRNKGNFPGRFSGRQFSNSRSEMNVSTLELGDSALYLCASSLVRGNEKLFFGSGTQLSVL.